This T cell receptor beta chain came from a study of monozygotic twins with inflammatory bowel disease. This CDR3 has 15 amino acids. Germline V gene data show CDR1 as LGHNA and CDR2 as YNFKEQ. TCRdb re-called the 5' RACE reads and shows each CDR3 protein once, DNA omitted. Its table lists around 370,000 distinct CDR3 sequences. Sequencing used blood. This chain links TRBV4-2 with TRBJ2-7. This sequence was found in a human donor with ulcerative colitis or Crohn's disease, or a healthy co-twin of an affected twin (not recorded which). CDR3 in amino acids: CASSQDSDSSYEQYF.